This T cell receptor (beta chain) was identified in a study of cytomegalovirus exposure and HLA in healthy donors. The CDR3 is 14 residues long. Germline V gene data show CDR1 as SGHNT and CDR2 as YYREEE (reference sequence). V was shortened by 4 bases and J by 3 bases, with 14 bases between the two germline ends. In the PCR, 60 Vbeta and 13 Jbeta primers were used. Sequencing used immunoSEQ multiplex PCR; TCRdb keeps in-frame clones, though not all of them. This table has roughly 130,000 clones, 75% to 85% appearing once. Sequencing input: PBMCs. The V call is TRBV5-4, the J call TRBJ2-7, with D tentatively TRBD2 (5 bases). The sequence was obtained from a male donor in good health and CMV-seropositive. Here the CDR3 reads CASSATSGDYEQYF. The CDR3 bases are TGTGCCAGCAGCGCTACGTCCGGGGACTACGAGCAGTACTTC.